Below, one T cell receptor (beta chain) is given with its context. Authors' data handling: Using reference gene primer amplification, nucleated cell counts were estimated. Measured with immunoSEQ multiplex PCR; TCRdb has only the in-frame clones, and not every one. The DNA gave D and trimming, while V, J and clone size come from that table. The data contain fewer than 20,000 clones, roughly 87% of them singletons. The V gene's germline CDR1 is LGHNA and CDR2 YSLEER. V was cut by 1 base and J by 8 bases, with 17 bases left in between. There are 15 residues in the CDR3. The sample belongs to a study of blood T cell repertoires in COVID-19. The wider study: Acute and convalescent COVID-19 specimens originated in the United States, Italy and Spain. PBMCs, B-cell-depleted T cells, or T cells provided the cDNA or gDNA that made up the material.

The origin of this receptor is a woman aged 70-85 years with active COVID-19. This sequence joins TRBV4-3 and TRBJ1-2; D perhaps matches TRBD1 (5 bases). Sequencing input: peripheral blood. CDR3 region: CASSQGGRGGHGYTF. In DNA, the CDR3 is TGCGCCAGCAGCCAAGGGGGTCGGGGAGGACACGGCTACACCTTC.